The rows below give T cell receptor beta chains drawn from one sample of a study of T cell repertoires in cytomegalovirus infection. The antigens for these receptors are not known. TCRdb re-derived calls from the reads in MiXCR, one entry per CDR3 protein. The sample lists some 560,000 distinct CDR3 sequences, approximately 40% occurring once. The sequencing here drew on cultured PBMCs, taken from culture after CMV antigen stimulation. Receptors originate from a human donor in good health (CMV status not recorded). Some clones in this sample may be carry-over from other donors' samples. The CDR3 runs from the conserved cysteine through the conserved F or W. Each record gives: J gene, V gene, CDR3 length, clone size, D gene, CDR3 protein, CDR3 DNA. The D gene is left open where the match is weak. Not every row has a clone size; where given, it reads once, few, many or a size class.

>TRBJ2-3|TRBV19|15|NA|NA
CASSRWRTGTDTQYF
TGTGCCAGTAGTCGGTGGAGGACAGGCACAGATACGCAGTATTTT
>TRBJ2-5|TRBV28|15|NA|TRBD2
CASSWKRGGSETQYF
TGTGCCAGCAGTTGGAAGCGGGGGGGTTCGGAGACCCAGTACTTC
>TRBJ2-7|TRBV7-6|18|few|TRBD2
CASSPNAGRLRYSYEQYF
TGTGCCAGCAGCCCGAACGCCGGGAGGCTACGATATTCCTACGAGCAGTACTTC
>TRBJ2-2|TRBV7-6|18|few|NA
CASTPVTPAFPNTGELFF
TGTGCCAGCACCCCCGTAACCCCGGCCTTCCCGAACACCGGGGAGCTGTTTTTT
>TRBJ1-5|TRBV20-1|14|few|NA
CSASRPNHNQPQHF
TGCAGTGCTAGCCGGCCCAACCATAATCAGCCCCAGCATTTT
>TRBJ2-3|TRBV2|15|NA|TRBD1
CASSERDRGRLAQYF
TGTGCCAGCAGTGAAAGGGACAGGGGAAGACTCGCGCAGTATTTT
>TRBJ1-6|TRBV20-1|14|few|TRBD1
CSARRDSANSPLHF
TGCAGTGCTAGAAGGGACAGTGCAAATTCACCCCTCCACTTT
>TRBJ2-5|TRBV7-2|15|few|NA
CASSLRWGGAETQYF
TGTGCCAGCAGCCTACGTTGGGGGGGCGCAGAGACCCAGTACTTC
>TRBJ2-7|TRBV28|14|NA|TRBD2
CASTLTSGQYEQYF
TGTGCCAGCACCCTAACTAGCGGACAGTACGAGCAGTACTTC
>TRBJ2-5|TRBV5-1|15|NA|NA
CASSLPWGGQETQYF
TGCGCCAGCAGCTTACCTTGGGGCGGCCAAGAGACCCAGTACTTC
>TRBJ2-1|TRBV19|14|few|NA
CASSIGKQAWGQFF
TGTGCCAGTAGTATCGGAAAACAGGCCTGGGGGCAGTTCTTC
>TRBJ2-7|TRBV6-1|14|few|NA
CASRTGKGTYEQYF
TGTGCCAGCAGAACAGGGAAAGGGACCTACGAGCAGTACTTC
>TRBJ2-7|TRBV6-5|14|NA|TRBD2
CASSLLWGGGEQYF
TGTGCCAGCAGTCTACTCTGGGGGGGAGGCGAGCAGTACTTC
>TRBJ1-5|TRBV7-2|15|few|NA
CASSKQGIGNQPQHF
TGTGCCAGCAGCAAACAGGGCATAGGCAATCAGCCCCAGCATTTT
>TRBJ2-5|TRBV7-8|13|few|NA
CATRGKVQETQYF
TGTGCCACCCGCGGTAAGGTGCAAGAGACCCAGTACTTC
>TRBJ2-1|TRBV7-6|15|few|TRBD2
CASSRVLAGRDEQFF
TGTGCCAGCAGCCGGGTACTAGCGGGCCGCGATGAGCAGTTCTTC
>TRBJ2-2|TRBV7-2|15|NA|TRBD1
CASSTGQGLTGELFF
TGTGCCAGCAGCACCGGACAGGGCCTCACCGGGGAGCTGTTTTTT
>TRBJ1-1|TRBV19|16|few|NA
CASKGRFRGMNTEAFF
TGTGCCAGTAAGGGAAGGTTCAGGGGTATGAACACTGAAGCTTTCTTT
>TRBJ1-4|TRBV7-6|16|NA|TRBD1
CASRTGQGATNEKLFF
TGTGCCAGCAGGACGGGACAGGGGGCAACTAATGAAAAACTGTTTTTT
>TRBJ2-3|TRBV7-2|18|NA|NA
CASSSLRGQGKSPDTQYF
TGTGCCAGCAGCTCGTTACGAGGCCAGGGGAAGAGTCCAGATACGCAGTATTTT
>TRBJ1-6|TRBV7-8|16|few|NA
CASSYSDRSYNSPLHF
TGTGCCAGCAGCTATTCCGACAGATCCTATAATTCACCCCTCCACTTT
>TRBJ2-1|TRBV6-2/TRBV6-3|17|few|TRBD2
CASRLLAGVPTYNEQFF
TGTGCCAGCAGATTACTAGCGGGAGTCCCCACTTACAATGAGCAGTTCTTC